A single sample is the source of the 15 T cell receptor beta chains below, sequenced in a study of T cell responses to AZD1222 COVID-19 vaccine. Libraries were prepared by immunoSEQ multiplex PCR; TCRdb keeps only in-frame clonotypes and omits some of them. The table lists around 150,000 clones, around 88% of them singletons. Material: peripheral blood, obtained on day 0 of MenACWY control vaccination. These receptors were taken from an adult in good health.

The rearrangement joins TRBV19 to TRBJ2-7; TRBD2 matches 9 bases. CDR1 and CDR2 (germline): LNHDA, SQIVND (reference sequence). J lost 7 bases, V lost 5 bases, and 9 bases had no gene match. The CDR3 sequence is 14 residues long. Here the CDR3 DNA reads TGTGCCAGTAGTGCTTGGGACAGCGGGGGGGAGCAGTACTTC. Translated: CASSAWDSGGEQYF.

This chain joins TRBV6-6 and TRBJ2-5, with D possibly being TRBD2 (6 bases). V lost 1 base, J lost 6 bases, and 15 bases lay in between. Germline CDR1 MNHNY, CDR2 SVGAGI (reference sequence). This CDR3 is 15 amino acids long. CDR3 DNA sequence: TGTGCCAGCAGTTACTTGCAGGCGGGGACGAAGACCCAGTACTTC. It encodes CASSYLQAGTKTQYF.

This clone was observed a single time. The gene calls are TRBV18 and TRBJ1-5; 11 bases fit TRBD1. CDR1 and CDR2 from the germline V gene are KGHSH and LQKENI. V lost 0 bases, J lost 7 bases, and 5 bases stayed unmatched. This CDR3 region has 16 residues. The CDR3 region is CASSPPGQGGVQPQHF. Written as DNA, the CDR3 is TGTGCCAGCTCACCACCGGGACAGGGGGGGGTGCAGCCCCAGCATTTT.

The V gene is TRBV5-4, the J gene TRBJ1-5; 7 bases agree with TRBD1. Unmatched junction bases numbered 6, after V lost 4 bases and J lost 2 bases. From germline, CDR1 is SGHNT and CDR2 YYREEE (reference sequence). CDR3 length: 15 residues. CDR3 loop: CASSQYGTGNQPQHF. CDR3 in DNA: TGTGCCAGCAGCCAATATGGGACAGGCAATCAGCCCCAGCATTTT.

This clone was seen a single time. CDR3 protein: CASSQWDGLGGGYTF. CDR3 DNA sequence: TGTGCCAGCAGCCAGTGGGACGGCCTTGGAGGCGGCTACACCTTC. This chain links TRBV7-9 with TRBJ1-2; TRBD1 is a possible D gene (5 bases). The V end was cut by 5 bases, the J end by 8 bases, with 21 bases between. The CDR3 sequence is 15 residues long. CDR1 is SEHNR and CDR2 is FQNEAQ in the germline V gene (reference sequence).

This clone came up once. The chain's CDR3 is CASSFTREQPQHF. CDR3 coding DNA: TGTGCCAGCAGCTTTACCAGGGAACAGCCCCAGCATTTT. The gene calls are TRBV7-2 and TRBJ1-5; tentatively, D is TRBD1 (5 bases). There are 13 residues in the CDR3. CDR1 SGHTA and CDR2 FQGNSA come from the germline V gene. Trimming cost V 3 bases and J 7 bases, with 10 bases left between them.

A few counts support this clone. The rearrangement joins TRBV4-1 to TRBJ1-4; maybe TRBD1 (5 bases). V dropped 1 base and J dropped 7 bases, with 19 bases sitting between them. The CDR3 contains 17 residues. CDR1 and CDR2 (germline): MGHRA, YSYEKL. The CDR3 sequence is CASSQVNFVGPSEKLFF. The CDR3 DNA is TGCGCCAGCAGCCAAGTAAATTTCGTGGGACCGTCTGAAAAACTGTTTTTT.

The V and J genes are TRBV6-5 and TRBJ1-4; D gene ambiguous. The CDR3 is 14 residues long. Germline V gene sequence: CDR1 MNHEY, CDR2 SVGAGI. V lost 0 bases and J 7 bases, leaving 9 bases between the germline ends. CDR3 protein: CASSYSFRSEKLFF. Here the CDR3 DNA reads TGTGCCAGCAGTTACTCTTTCAGGAGTGAAAAACTGTTTTTT.

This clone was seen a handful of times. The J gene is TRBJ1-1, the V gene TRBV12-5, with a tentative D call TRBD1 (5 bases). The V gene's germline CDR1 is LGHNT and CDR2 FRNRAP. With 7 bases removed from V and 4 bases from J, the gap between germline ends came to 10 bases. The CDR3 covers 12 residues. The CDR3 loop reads CASALGGTEAFF. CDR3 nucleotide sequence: TGTGCTAGTGCCCTGGGGGGCACTGAAGCTTTCTTT.

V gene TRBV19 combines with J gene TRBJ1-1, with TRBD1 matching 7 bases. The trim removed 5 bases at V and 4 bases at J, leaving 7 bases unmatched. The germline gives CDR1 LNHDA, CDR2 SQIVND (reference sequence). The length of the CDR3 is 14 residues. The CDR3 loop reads CASSSRQGVTEAFF. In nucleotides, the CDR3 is TGTGCCAGTAGTTCGAGACAGGGTGTCACTGAAGCTTTCTTT.

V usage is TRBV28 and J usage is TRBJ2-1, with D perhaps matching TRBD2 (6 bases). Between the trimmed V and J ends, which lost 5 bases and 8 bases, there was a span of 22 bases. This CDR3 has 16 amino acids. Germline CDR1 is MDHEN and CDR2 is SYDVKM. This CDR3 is CASSLTGLGFTDEQFF. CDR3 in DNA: TGTGCCAGCAGTCTCACGGGACTGGGGTTCACGGATGAGCAGTTCTTC.

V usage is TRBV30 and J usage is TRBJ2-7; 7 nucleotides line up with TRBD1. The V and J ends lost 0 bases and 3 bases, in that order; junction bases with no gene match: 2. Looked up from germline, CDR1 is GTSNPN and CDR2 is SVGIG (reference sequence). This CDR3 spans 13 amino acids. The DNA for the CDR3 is TGTGCCTGGAGTGTAGCAGGGGGCTACGAGCAGTACTTC. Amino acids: CAWSVAGGYEQYF.

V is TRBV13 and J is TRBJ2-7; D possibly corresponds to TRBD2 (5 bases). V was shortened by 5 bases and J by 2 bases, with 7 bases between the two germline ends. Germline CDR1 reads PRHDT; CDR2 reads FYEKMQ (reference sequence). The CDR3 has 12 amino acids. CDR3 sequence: CASSIGAYEQYF. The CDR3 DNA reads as TGTGCCAGCAGCATCGGGGCCTACGAGCAGTACTTC.

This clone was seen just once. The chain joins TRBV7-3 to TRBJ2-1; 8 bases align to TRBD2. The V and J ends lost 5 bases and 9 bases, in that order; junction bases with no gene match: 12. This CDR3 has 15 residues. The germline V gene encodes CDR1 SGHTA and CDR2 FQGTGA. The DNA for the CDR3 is TGTGCCAGCAGCCCGATGAGCGGGAGTAGGGGTGAGCAGTTCTTC. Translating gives CASSPMSGSRGEQFF.

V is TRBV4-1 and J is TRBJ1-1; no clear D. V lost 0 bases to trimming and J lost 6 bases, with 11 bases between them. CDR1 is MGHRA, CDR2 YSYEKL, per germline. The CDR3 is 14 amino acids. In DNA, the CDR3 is TGCGCCAGCAGCCAAGATTGGAGGTCCCCTGAAGCTTTCTTT. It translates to CASSQDWRSPEAFF.